This T cell receptor (beta chain) was documented in a study of TIL therapy for anti-PD-1-resistant metastatic lung cancer. Across the whole study: Tumors were harvested before any PD-1/PD-L1 blockade. Most patients had lung adenocarcinoma; several tumors were EGFR-mutant, two ALK-rearranged; half smoked currently or formerly.

Germline V gives CDR1 LNHNV, CDR2 YYDKDF (reference sequence). This CDR3 contains 16 residues. V lost 5 bases to trimming and J lost 0 bases, with 14 bases between them. The libraries were made with immunoSEQ v3. Here immunoSEQ multiplex PCR was the method, and the copy in TCRdb shows in-frame clones only, minus some. The data hold about 52,000 clones, with around 80% observed a single time. Stated time point: pre-treatment sample, taken before nivolumab and TIL therapy. Stage 4 NSCLC adults joined between 2017 and January 2020. V is TRBV15 and J is TRBJ2-1; D may be TRBD2 (5 bases). Sequenced material: blood, taken at baseline. The TCR was taken from a woman between 25 and 80 years old with non-small cell lung cancer. The CDR3 sequence: CATSARTGSSYNEQFF. Written as DNA, the CDR3 is TGTGCCACCAGCGCACGGACTGGTAGCTCCTACAATGAGCAGTTCTTC. The entire variable domain, with the rest obtained from reference TRBV15 and TRBJ2-1, is as follows: DAMVIQNPRYQVTQFGKPVTLSCSQTLNHNVMYWYQQKSSQAPKLLFHYYDKDFNNEADTPDNFQSRRPNTSFCFLDIRSPGLGDTAMYLCATSARTGSSYNEQFFGPGTRLTVL.